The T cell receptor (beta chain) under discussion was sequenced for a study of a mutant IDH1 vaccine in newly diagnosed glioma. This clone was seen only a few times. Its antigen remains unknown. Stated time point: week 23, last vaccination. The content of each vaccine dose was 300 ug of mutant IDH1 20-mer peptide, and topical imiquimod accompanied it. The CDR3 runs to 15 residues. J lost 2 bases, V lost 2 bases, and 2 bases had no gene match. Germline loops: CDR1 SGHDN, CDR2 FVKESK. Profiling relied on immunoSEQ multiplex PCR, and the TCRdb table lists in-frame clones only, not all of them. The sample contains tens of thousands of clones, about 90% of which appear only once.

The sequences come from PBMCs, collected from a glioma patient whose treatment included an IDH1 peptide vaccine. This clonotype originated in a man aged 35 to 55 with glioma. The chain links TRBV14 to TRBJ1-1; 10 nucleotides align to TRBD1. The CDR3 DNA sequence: TGTGCCAGCAGCCAATGGGACAGGGGTAACACTGAAGCTTTCTTT. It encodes CASSQWDRGNTEAFF.